This TCR beta chain was identified during a study of immune cell composition in non-small cell lung cancer. In its sample, this clone was seen a few times. CDR3 size: 15 residues. The germline V gene encodes CDR1 MGHRA and CDR2 YSYEKL. V shed 3 bases, J shed 2 bases, and the junction held 4 bases outside the gene matches. Assay: immunoSEQ multiplex PCR; the TCRdb copy retains only in-frame clones and omits some. The repertoire holds about 16,000 clones, 77% seen once, with approximately 10% in the top ten. Normal lung sampling was at least 3 cm from the tumour, as distant as possible. The sample also formed part of further work on CD4 T cells in lung cancer.

Specimen: non-adjacent lung tissue. V is TRBV4-1 and J is TRBJ2-7, with 10 bases identical to TRBD1. The clonotype comes from a human donor with non-small cell lung cancer. Written as DNA, the CDR3 is TGCGCCAGCAGCCAGTCCGGGACAGGGGCCTACGAGCAGTACTTC. Protein: CASSQSGTGAYEQYF.